This TCR beta chain stems from a study of blood T cell repertoires in COVID-19. Study-wide context: Sites in the United States, Italy and Spain provided acute and convalescent COVID-19 samples. T cells, B-cell-depleted T cells, or PBMCs supplied cDNA or gDNA.

Recovered status applied to Cohort 3 donors who had two consecutive negative PCRs. It also applied to those with clearance or with symptom resolution. Germline V gene data show CDR1 as MNHEY and CDR2 as SVGEGT. This CDR3 is 15 amino acids long. V was pared by 6 bases and J by 7 bases, with 11 bases of the junction left unmatched. In the original processing: Reference gene primer amplification yielded estimated nucleated cell counts. Profiled with immunoSEQ multiplex PCR; TCRdb holds only in-frame clones, not every one. Clone size and the V and J calls come from that table; the DNA yielded D and trimming. The sample lists about 180,000 clones, 88% seen once, with about 8.4% in the top ten.

The sample was PBMCs or T cells enriched from blood (not recorded which). The origin of this receptor is a woman aged 18 to 35 who had recovered from COVID-19. V and J are TRBV6-2 or TRBV6-3 and TRBJ2-4, with 8 bases identical to TRBD1. The DNA of the CDR3 is TGTGCCAGCAGGCCTCAGGGGGCTGGTATGAACATTCAGTACTTC. Its protein is CASRPQGAGMNIQYF.